This TCR beta chain was retrieved from a study of vaccination effects on CD4 cells after COVID-19 (dated by TCRdb to between 2021 and 2024). Looking at the study overall: Participants received two doses of either the BNT162b2 or the mRNA-1273 mRNA SARS-CoV-2 vaccine. Pre-vaccine samples were drawn from a couple of convalescent patients 16 days and one week before the first dose, at 142 and 148 days after COVID-19 diagnosis. SARS-CoV-2 spike-specific CD4+ TCR repertoires from before and after mRNA vaccination were compared in COVID-19 convalescent patients and in infection-naive vaccine recipients. The full study included some 10 COVID-19 convalescent patients and a few SARS-CoV-2-naive healthy vaccine recipients. The Oncomine TCR Beta short-read assay on an Illumina iSeq 100 was used to sequence cultures from other donors in the study. General study outcomes and caveats: Clones induced by infection and clones induced by vaccination both contracted markedly at late timepoints after vaccination, which fits with T cell responses waning over time. Only a small number of convalescent patients were included, and no early post-infection timepoints were available, which limited the study. In convalescent patients, the post-vaccine spike-reactive repertoire was composed mainly of new vaccine-induced clones that were largely distinct from infection-induced clones.

To identify antigen-specific CD4+ T cell clonotypes by their expansion, the ViraFEST assay first stimulated PBMC with viral peptide pools and then applied TCR sequencing. After less than 13 days of culture, CD4+ T cells were isolated with the EasySep CD4+ T cell isolation kit. Convalescent patients had PCR-confirmed SARS-CoV-2 infection between March and December 2020, before Alpha, Beta and Delta variants emerged in the United States. A few million PBMC per well were cultured with 8.5 to 10 ug/ml peptides in IMDM containing approximately 4.5% human AB serum, approximately 10 IU/ml IL-2 and gentamicin. On days 3 and 7, half of the culture medium was replaced with fresh IL-2-containing medium. Unless otherwise noted, each peptide stimulation condition was cultured in triplicate wells. PBMC were separated from whole blood using Ficoll-Paque Plus gradient centrifugation and were then either cryopreserved at -140C or used fresh. The QIAamp micro DNA kit was used to extract genomic DNA from the cultured CD4+ T cells.

Of note for this clone: Its antigen remains undetermined. The input lacks base qualities; no much larger clone sits a single base away.

Per the germline V gene, SGHRS is the CDR1 and YFSETQ is the CDR2. After removal of 4 bases from V and 3 bases from J, the junction retains 3 bases not matched to a gene. Including cysteine and phenylalanine, the CDR3 has 15 amino acids. The read is trimmed to its CDR3 DNA, 45 bases read in frame from base 1. The library was built by means of the immunoSEQ multiplex PCR assay. DNA from the CD4+ T cells that had been cultured and isolated underwent TCR beta CDR3 sequencing. For the original study's pipeline: The analysis removed non-productive TCR sequences, trimmed reads to the CDR3 region, and retained only CDR3s that were 7 or more amino acids long. Antigen-specific clonotypes were identified with the MANAFEST web app by comparing expansion in peptide wells against reference cultures. To count as positive, a clone had to show expansion at FDR<0.05 compared with the reference and with all other wells, an odds ratio above 5, and a frequency above 0.1% in two replicate wells. A clonotype was called cross-reactive if it was significantly expanded both in SARS-CoV-2 spike wells and in at least one common cold coronavirus spike condition. CDR3 similarity was assessed by Levenshtein distance with the stringdist R package, and unrooted trees were built with ape in R 3.6.1. TCRdb re-hosts the immuneACCESS table, in-frame sequences only. Its copies lack some clones; in the studies checked, an unresolved V gene accounts for under half of them, and the cause for the rest is not known. D and trimming were read from the DNA, whereas the V and J calls and clone size are those reported in that table. This sample is represented by tens of thousands of clones; about 69% of them were singletons. The top ten clonotypes cover 25% to 30% of the sample.

The chain joins TRBV5-1 to TRBJ2-1, with 11 central nucleotides matching TRBD2. The specimen was CD4+ T cells from PBMCs cultured with a peptide pool, collected before COVID-19 vaccination. The source is a human donor who had a prior SARS-CoV-2 infection. This receptor has the CDR3 CASSRGLADYNEQFF. In nucleotide form, the sequence is TGCGCCAGCAGCCGGGGACTAGCGGACTACAATGAGCAGTTCTTC.